A single sample is the source of the 15 T cell receptor beta chains below, sequenced in a study of blood T cell repertoires in COVID-19 (dated by TCRdb to 2020 to 2022). Libraries were prepared through the immunoSEQ multiplex PCR assay. The table was pulled from immuneACCESS by TCRdb, which kept in-frame rearrangements only. Such tables lose some clones; where checked, under half of the loss comes from unresolved V genes, and the rest has no known cause. This sample gives 140,000 to 150,000 clones in total; 80% to 90% of them show up just once. The ten top clones hold less than 2% of the sample. Material for sequencing was peripheral blood. The receptors stem from a woman in her forties or fifties with acute or convalescent COVID-19.

The chain joins TRBV6-1 to TRBJ1-5; D is perhaps TRBD1 (5 bases). In germline, CDR1 is MNHNS, CDR2 SASEGT. This CDR3 spans 16 amino acids. The V and J ends lost 1 base and 0 bases respectively, with 10 bases between them. CDR3 DNA: TGTGCCAGCAGTGAAGTTCAGGGCCATAGCAATCAGCCCCAGCATTTT. It yields the protein CASSEVQGHSNQPQHF.

This rearrangement joins TRBV5-1 to TRBJ2-5; D ambiguous. Germline V CDR1 and CDR2: SGHRS, YFSETQ. There are 14 residues in the CDR3. V lost 0 bases and J 1 base, leaving 7 bases between the germline ends. The CDR3 spells CASSLGHIQETQYF. CDR3 in DNA: TGCGCCAGCAGCTTGGGACATATCCAAGAGACCCAGTACTTC.

This clone was seen just once. The chain combines TRBV4-2 with TRBJ1-2, with 7 bases lining up with TRBD1. The CDR3 covers 14 residues. CDR1 is LGHNA and CDR2 is YNFKEQ in the germline V gene. With V trimmed by 2 bases and J by 7 bases, 7 bases remained unmatched. CDR3 amino acids: CASSQLDRVGGYTF. As DNA, the CDR3 is TGTGCCAGCAGCCAATTAGACAGGGTCGGTGGCTACACCTTC.

The chain is built from TRBV27 and TRBJ2-3; the match to TRBD2 covers 7 bases. V trimming: 4 bases; J trimming: 5 bases; junction bases outside the gene matches: 6. CDR1 is MNHEY, CDR2 SMNVEV, per germline (reference sequence). The CDR3 totals 14 residues. DNA of the CDR3: TGTGCCAGCAGTTACGGACTAGAGATAGATACGCAGTATTTT. Translating gives CASSYGLEIDTQYF.

The V and J genes are TRBV13 and TRBJ2-7; D is perhaps TRBD1 (5 bases). V was shortened by 5 bases and J by 4 bases, with 9 bases between the two germline ends. The CDR3 is 12 amino acids. CDR1 and CDR2 (germline): PRHDT, FYEKMQ (reference sequence). CDR3 DNA sequence: TGTGCCAGCAGCCCGCAGGGTTACGAGCAGTACTTC. It specifies CASSPQGYEQYF.

This rearrangement joins TRBV5-1 to TRBJ2-1; possible D gene TRBD1, 5 bases. Germline V gene lookup returns CDR1 SGHRS and CDR2 YFSETQ. Trimming pared 0 bases from V and 5 bases from J, leaving 18 bases between. This CDR3 has 17 amino acids. The DNA for the CDR3 is TGCGCCAGCAGCTTGGTCCCCCAGGGTTTGGGTAACAATGAGCAGTTCTTC. As protein: CASSLVPQGLGNNEQFF.

For the CDR3, the DNA is TGTGCCAGCAGCCTACAGACAAACAATGAGCAGTTCTTC. Translating it yields CASSLQTNNEQFF. The chain combines TRBV7-3 with TRBJ2-1; D is unclear. CDR3 length equals 13 residues. The V gene's germline CDR1 is SGHTA and CDR2 FQGTGA. V was pared by 5 bases and J by 5 bases, with 10 bases between.

This clone turned up a few times. This rearrangement joins TRBV19 to TRBJ1-1, with a weak D call TRBD1 (5 bases). Germline values: CDR1 LNHDA, CDR2 SQIVND (reference sequence). V was pared by 5 bases and J by 6 bases, with 16 bases between. The CDR3 loop spans 14 amino acids. CDR3 region: CASSVPRGRSEAFF. The CDR3 region has the DNA TGTGCCAGTAGTGTCCCTAGGGGCCGGTCTGAAGCTTTCTTT.

This chain connects TRBV11-3 to TRBJ2-2, with TRBD1 matching over 7 bases. The germline V gene has CDR1 SGHNT and CDR2 YENEEA. The CDR3 has 13 residues. Losses at the gene ends were 4 bases for V and 9 bases for J; bases not matched to a gene: 5. The CDR3 here is CASSYDRDRELFF. The CDR3 DNA reads TGTGCCAGCAGCTACGACAGGGACCGGGAGCTGTTTTTT.

J is TRBJ2-1 and V is TRBV7-3; 7 bases are shared with TRBD2. The J segment lost 5 bases and the V segment lost 1 base, leaving 2 bases of the junction unmatched. CDR1 and CDR2 from the germline V gene are SGHTA and FQGTGA. The CDR3 is made up of 14 amino acids. CDR3 sequence reads: CASSLKRDHNEQFF. Written as DNA, the CDR3 is TGTGCCAGCAGCTTAAAGCGGGACCACAATGAGCAGTTCTTC.

The chain joins TRBV12-3 or TRBV12-4 to TRBJ2-5; D might be TRBD1 (7 bases). Between the trimmed V and J ends, which lost 8 bases and 4 bases, there was a span of 11 bases. There are 12 residues in the CDR3. The CDR3 sequence is CASAGQIETQYF. The CDR3, as DNA: TGTGCCAGCGCGGGACAGATAGAGACCCAGTACTTC.

J is TRBJ1-6 and V is TRBV7-2, with TRBD1 as a possible D gene (6 bases). Germline V gene lookup returns CDR1 SGHTA and CDR2 FQGNSA. V lost 2 bases and J 5 bases, leaving 10 bases between the germline ends. The CDR3 contains 15 residues. The CDR3 nucleotides read TGTGCCAGCAGCTTAATGCAGGGGAATAATTCACCCCTCCACTTT. It is translated as CASSLMQGNNSPLHF.

The V gene is TRBV27, the J gene TRBJ1-2; 9 bases are shared with TRBD1. CDR1 is MNHEY, CDR2 SMNVEV, per germline (reference sequence). Trimming took 5 bases from V and 3 from J; bases not matched to a gene: 10. The CDR3 totals 16 residues. The CDR3: CASSRTTGGAHYGYTF. CDR3 coding DNA: TGTGCCAGCAGTAGAACGACAGGGGGAGCCCACTATGGCTACACCTTC.

For the CDR3, the DNA is TGTGCCACCTCACGGGAGATAGGCGAGCAGTACTTC. Translated, it gives CATSREIGEQYF. The genes are TRBV15 and TRBJ2-7, with D tentatively TRBD2 (6 bases). Germline-derived CDR1 and CDR2 are LNHNV and YYDKDF (reference sequence). The CDR3 extends over 12 amino acids. Deletions cut 8 bases from V and 6 bases from J, with 14 bases between.

This chain joins TRBV5-4 and TRBJ2-5, with a weak D call TRBD2 (6 bases). The germline CDR1 and CDR2 sequences are SGHNT and YYREEE (reference sequence). There are 14 residues in the CDR3. The V end lost 3 bases, the J end lost 1 base, and 10 bases lay between the germline ends. CDR3 sequence reads: CASSSGTLQETQYF. The CDR3 DNA follows: TGTGCCAGCAGCTCGGGGACTCTCCAAGAGACCCAGTACTTC.